A selection of T cell receptor beta chains follows, all from one sample in a study of vaccination and CD4 T cells after COVID-19. These receptors have no identified antigens. TCRdb re-called the PCR reads with MiXCR, one entry per CDR3 protein. The sample holds around 22,000 distinct CDR3 sequences; around a third are singletons and the top ten take roughly an eighth. The sequencing input was cultured CD4+ T cells from blood. These receptors were obtained from a human donor with COVID-19. Both conserved end residues are part of each CDR3. The D gene is left open where the match is weak. Expanded clones get a size class; other rows say once, few or many, or leave the size out.

J gene | clone size | D gene | V gene | CDR3 protein | CDR3 DNA
TRBJ1-6 | few | . | TRBV27 | CASSFQGGNTSPLHF | TGTGCCAGCAGTTTTCAAGGAGGCAACACGTCACCCCTCCACTTT
TRBJ2-5 | . | . | TRBV9 | CASSPEMGAPYF | TGTGCCAGCAGCCCAGAAATGGGGGCCCCGTACTTC
TRBJ2-5 | few | TRBD1 | TRBV6-1 | CASSPRQGEGSQYF | TGTGCCAGCAGTCCTCGACAGGGGGAGGGCTCCCAGTACTTC
TRBJ2-2 | . | . | TRBV9 | CASSTRQGGTGELFF | TGTGCCAGCAGCACTCGACAGGGAGGCACCGGGGAGCTGTTTTTT
TRBJ2-5 | few | TRBD2 | TRBV7-2 | CASSTGRGGETQYF | TGTGCCAGCAGCACCGGGAGGGGAGGGGAGACCCAGTACTTC
TRBJ1-1 | . | . | TRBV19 | CASRDLRGNTEAFF | TGTGCCAGTAGAGACCTAAGAGGGAACACTGAAGCTTTCTTT
TRBJ1-2 | . | TRBD1 | TRBV20-1 | CSAPKTGTYGYTF | TGCAGTGCCCCAAAGACAGGGACCTATGGCTACACCTTC
TRBJ2-7 | few | . | TRBV6-2/TRBV6-3 | CASSLQGYYEQYF | TGTGCCAGCAGTTTACAGGGTTACTACGAGCAGTACTTC
TRBJ2-1 | . | TRBD2 | TRBV7-2 | CASSLSGGDEQFF | TGTGCCAGCAGTCTAAGCGGGGGCGATGAGCAGTTCTTC
TRBJ1-1 | . | . | TRBV5-6 | CASSRVDRGMNTEAFF | TGTGCCAGCAGCCGAGTGGACCGCGGAATGAACACTGAAGCTTTCTTT
TRBJ1-2 | . | TRBD1 | TRBV28 | CASSIMGQGDYGYTF | TGTGCCAGCAGTATTATGGGACAGGGTGACTATGGCTACACCTTC
TRBJ1-2 | few | . | TRBV4-1 | CASSQDQGGYTF | TGCGCCAGCAGCCAAGATCAGGGGGGCTACACCTTC
TRBJ2-1 | . | . | TRBV7-6 | CASSRSPRDSLNEQFF | TGTGCTAGCAGCCGGAGCCCCCGGGACTCCCTCAATGAGCAGTTCTTC
TRBJ1-2 | . | . | TRBV6-2/TRBV6-3 | CASRTGPPNYGYTF | TGTGCCAGCAGAACCGGTCCACCTAACTATGGCTACACCTTC
TRBJ1-2 | few | . | TRBV12-2 | CASRFRFQTGLGANYGYTF | TGTGCAAGTCGCTTCCGATTTCAGACAGGGTTGGGAGCTAACTATGGCTACACCTTC
TRBJ1-6 | . | . | TRBV30 | CAWSVLSSYNSPLHF | TGTGCCTGGAGTGTGCTTAGCTCCTATAATTCACCCCTCCACTTT
TRBJ1-5 | medium-sized | . | TRBV15 | CATSRGDGNQPQHF | TGTGCCACCAGCCGGGGGGATGGCAATCAGCCCCAGCATTTT
TRBJ2-2 | few | . | TRBV15 | CATSSPPGANTGELFF | TGTGCCACCAGCTCCCCCCCGGGGGCGAACACCGGGGAGCTGTTTTTT
TRBJ1-1 | . | . | TRBV11-2 | CASSSSRGGNTEAFF | TGTGCCAGCAGCTCTAGTCGGGGTGGGAACACTGAAGCTTTCTTT
TRBJ1-2 | . | TRBD1 | TRBV7-2 | CASSLDGTGYGYTF | TGTGCCAGCAGCTTAGACGGGACAGGGTATGGCTACACCTTC
TRBJ2-7 | . | . | TRBV5-4 | CASRVLGGPSEQYF | TGTGCCAGCAGGGTACTGGGGGGGCCTTCCGAGCAGTACTTC
TRBJ2-1 | . | TRBD1 | TRBV11-2 | CASSFRGRDNEQFF | TGTGCCAGCAGCTTCAGGGGGCGGGACAATGAGCAGTTCTTC
TRBJ2-5 | . | TRBD2 | TRBV7-9 | CASSFLAGAETQYF | TGTGCCAGCAGCTTCCTAGCGGGGGCAGAGACCCAGTACTTC
TRBJ2-7 | . | . | TRBV11-2 | CASSLRAGGLRGYEQYF | TGTGCCAGCAGCTTAAGAGCGGGTGGGTTGCGGGGCTACGAGCAGTACTTC
TRBJ1-2 | few | TRBD1 | TRBV20-1 | CSARDQLGGQGGVYGYTF | TGCAGTGCTAGAGATCAATTGGGTGGACAGGGAGGCGTCTATGGCTACACCTTC
TRBJ1-2 | . | TRBD1 | TRBV7-6 | CASISPGTGYYGYTF | TGTGCCAGCATCTCCCCAGGGACAGGTTACTATGGCTACACCTTC
TRBJ2-2 | . | TRBD1 | TRBV27 | CASTRRPGQGGTGELFF | TGTGCCAGCACCCGTCGACCGGGACAGGGGGGAACCGGGGAGCTGTTTTTT
TRBJ2-2 | few | . | TRBV6-1 | CASMRRGDTGELFF | TGTGCCAGCATGAGACGTGGGGACACCGGGGAGCTGTTTTTT
TRBJ2-5 | few | . | TRBV7-2 | CASSLNVGFTQETQYF | TGTGCCAGCAGCTTAAACGTTGGCTTTACACAAGAGACCCAGTACTTC
TRBJ2-1 | . | TRBD1 | TRBV5-4 | CASSFWDRGGNEQFF | TGTGCCAGCAGCTTTTGGGACAGGGGGGGCAATGAGCAGTTCTTC
TRBJ1-4 | . | . | TRBV11-3 | CASSLASDATNEKLFF | TGTGCCAGCAGCTTAGCGTCAGACGCAACTAATGAAAAACTGTTTTTT
TRBJ1-1 | . | . | TRBV12-3/TRBV12-4 | CASTLRIPTEAFF | TGTGCCAGCACCTTAAGGATCCCCACTGAAGCTTTCTTT
TRBJ2-7 | few | . | TRBV6-1 | CASGRYEQYF | TGTGCCAGCGGGAGGTACGAGCAGTACTTC